This T cell receptor (beta chain) is from a study of T cells in Graves' hyperthyroidism and ophthalmopathy. Exclusion criteria comprised uncontrolled infection, other autoimmune disease, pregnancy or lactation. This clonotype was counted at least ten times. Antigen specificity is unknown. Germline assignment: CDR1 MNHEY and CDR2 SVGEGT. Trimming at V came to 6 bases and at J to 0 bases, leaving 1 base not matched to a gene. This CDR3 has 14 residues. Broader study findings: A model of 13 V-J features distinguished ophthalmopathy from stable hyperthyroidism.

TCR beta CDR3 regions were amplified from RNA transcripts. The HTBI primer set served for first-round RT-PCR of the TCR CDR3. TCRdb recomputed calls from the multiplex PCR reads with MiXCR, one row per CDR3 protein. Of roughly 420,000 distinct CDR3 sequences listed, more than 15% are singletons. Sequenced: blood. The chain employs TRBV6-2 or TRBV6-3 and TRBJ2-1; 8 positions match TRBD1. This TCR came from a young woman with Graves' hyperthyroidism. CDR3 sequence reads: CASRQGGSYNEQFF. The CDR3 coding sequence is TGTGCCAGCAGACAGGGGGGCTCCTACAATGAGCAGTTCTTC.